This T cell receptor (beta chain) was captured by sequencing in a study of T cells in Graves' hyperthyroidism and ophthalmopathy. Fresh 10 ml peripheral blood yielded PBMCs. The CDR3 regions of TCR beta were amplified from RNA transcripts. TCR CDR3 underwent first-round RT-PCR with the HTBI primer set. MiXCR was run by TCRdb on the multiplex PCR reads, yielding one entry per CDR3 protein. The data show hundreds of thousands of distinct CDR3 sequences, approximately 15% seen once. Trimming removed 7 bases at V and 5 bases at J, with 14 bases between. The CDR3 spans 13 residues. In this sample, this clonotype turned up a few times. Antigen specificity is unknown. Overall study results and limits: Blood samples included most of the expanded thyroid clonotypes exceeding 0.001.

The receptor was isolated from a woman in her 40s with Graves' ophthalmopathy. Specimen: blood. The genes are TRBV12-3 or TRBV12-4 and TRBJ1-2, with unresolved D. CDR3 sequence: CASTPLRAYGYTF. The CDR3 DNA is TGTGCCAGCACCCCATTGAGGGCGTATGGCTACACCTTC.